The clone carrying this T cell receptor beta chain appeared once. Its antigen is currently unknown. At the DNA level, this CDR3 is encoded by other sequences in the same sample as well. The sample originates from a study of OX40 agonist ivuxolimab in advanced cancers. The germline gives CDR1 ENHRY, CDR2 SYGVKD. CDR3 size: 15 residues. V was pared by 0 bases and J by 1 base, with 7 bases between. Measured with immunoSEQ multiplex PCR; TCRdb has only the in-frame clones, and not every one. This sample has 80,000 to 95,000 clones, with approximately 91% found just once. Points from the study as a whole: Near-lowest levels of clonal expansion characterized partial responders at 0.1-3.0 mg/kg.

The chain carries TRBV10-3 and TRBJ1-5, with D uncertain. Source: CD4+ or CD8+ T cells sorted from blood, taken in a trial of the OX40 agonist ivuxolimab. This TCR was sampled from an adult with an advanced solid tumor such as melanoma, head and neck, liver or kidney cancer. Here the CDR3 reads CAISESTDSNQPQHF. As DNA, the CDR3 is TGTGCCATCAGTGAGTCCACAGACAGCAATCAGCCCCAGCATTTT.